These T cell receptor beta chains were read from a single sample in a study of Ad26.COV2.S vaccination and SARS-CoV-2 variants. TCRdb's table, derived via immunoSEQ multiplex PCR, lists solely in-frame clones and lacks some. The repertoire holds about 370,000 clones, approximately 90% seen once, with around 2% in the top ten. Sequenced here: peripheral blood, sampled in a trial of Ad26.COV2.S vaccine versus placebo. The source of these receptors is a person aged 18-65 years who received the Ad26.COV2.S COVID-19 vaccine or a placebo. Each CDR3 is given with its conserved first and last residue. D genes are given only for firm matches. Clone size is stated in some rows and not others, as once, few, many or a class when expanded.

d_call j_call v_call clone_size cdr3_aa cdr3_nt
TRBD1 TRBJ1-2 TRBV6-1 . CASSEVTGANYGYTF TGTGCCAGCAGTGAGGTGACAGGGGCTAACTATGGCTACACCTTC
. TRBJ2-4 TRBV15 . CATSRELARAKNIQYF TGTGCCACCAGCAGAGAACTAGCCAGAGCCAAAAACATTCAGTACTTC
TRBD1 TRBJ2-7 TRBV28 . CASSPRRQGGYEQYF TGTGCCAGCAGTCCGCGAAGACAGGGGGGCTACGAGCAGTACTTC
TRBD2 TRBJ2-7 TRBV6-2/TRBV6-3 . CASSRLAGDYEQYF TGTGCCAGCAGCCGACTAGCGGGAGACTACGAGCAGTACTTC
. TRBJ1-1 TRBV3-1/TRBV3-2 . CASRMPGLNTEAFF TGTGCCAGCAGGATGCCGGGACTGAACACTGAAGCTTTCTTT
. TRBJ2-7 TRBV9 . CATLNGRNASEQYF TGTGCCACCCTAAATGGTAGAAATGCTAGCGAGCAGTACTTC
. TRBJ2-2 TRBV5-8 . CASSLGAGNRNTGELFF TGTGCCAGCAGCTTGGGGGCAGGGAATAGGAACACCGGGGAGCTGTTTTTT
TRBD2 TRBJ2-3 TRBV6-2/TRBV6-3 . CASSWRTSGAGTDTQYF TGTGCCAGCAGTTGGCGGACTAGCGGAGCTGGCACAGATACGCAGTATTTT
TRBD2 TRBJ2-3 TRBV7-2 . CASSLPRGLAGETDTQYF TGTGCCAGCAGCTTACCCCGGGGACTAGCGGGAGAGACAGATACGCAGTATTTT
. TRBJ1-4 TRBV3-1/TRBV3-2 . CASSPDIRDEKLFF TGTGCCAGCAGCCCGGACATAAGGGATGAAAAACTGTTTTTT
. TRBJ2-5 TRBV5-1 once CASSLVSGAGETQYF TGCGCCAGCAGCTTGGTTTCGGGGGCTGGGGAGACCCAGTACTTC
. TRBJ1-2 TRBV19 . CASSTAFYGYTF TGTGCCAGTAGCACAGCCTTCTATGGCTACACCTTC
. TRBJ2-1 TRBV15 . CATSRDLEGQFF TGTGCCACCAGCAGAGATTTGGAGGGCCAGTTCTTC
. TRBJ2-2 TRBV6-5 . CASKRFHTGELFF TGTGCCAGCAAACGATTTCACACCGGGGAGCTGTTTTTT
. TRBJ1-1 TRBV6-5 once CASSTGKILNTEAFF TGTGCCAGCAGCACCGGGAAAATACTGAACACTGAAGCTTTCTTT
. TRBJ1-1 TRBV19 . CASRSGLKTEAFF TGTGCCAGTAGATCTGGGCTGAAGACTGAAGCTTTCTTT
. TRBJ2-3 TRBV4-1 . CASSLIQGEGADTQYF TGCGCCAGCAGCCTAATACAGGGAGAGGGGGCAGATACGCAGTATTTT
TRBD2 TRBJ2-5 TRBV5-1 . CASRTSGVVETQYF TGCGCCAGCAGAACTAGCGGGGTGGTAGAGACCCAGTACTTC
. TRBJ1-3 TRBV18 . CASSPARAGFRPPPGNTIYF TGTGCCAGCTCACCAGCCCGGGCCGGGTTCCGACCCCCCCCTGGAAACACCATATATTTT
. TRBJ2-1 TRBV5-4 . CASSLGENEQFF TGTGCCAGCAGCTTGGGCGAGAATGAGCAGTTCTTC
. TRBJ2-6 TRBV9 . CASSPLGVGANVLTF TGTGCCAGCAGCCCCCTGGGGGTCGGGGCCAACGTCCTGACTTTC
TRBD2 TRBJ2-1 TRBV5-6 . CASSPPPGLAANNEQFF TGTGCCAGCAGCCCGCCCCCGGGACTAGCTGCAAACAATGAGCAGTTCTTC
. TRBJ2-3 TRBV29-1 . CSVASAPSTDTQYF TGCAGCGTGGCTAGCGCCCCTAGCACAGATACGCAGTATTTT
TRBD1 TRBJ2-2 TRBV11-1 . CASSPPDRGGTGELFF TGTGCCAGCAGCCCACCGGACAGGGGTGGCACCGGGGAGCTGTTTTTT
. TRBJ2-2 TRBV19 once CASSIGSGANTGELFF TGTGCCAGTAGTATTGGGTCAGGGGCGAACACCGGGGAGCTGTTTTTT
TRBD2 TRBJ2-3 TRBV7-9 . CASNGLADTTDTQYF TGTGCCAGCAACGGACTAGCGGATACCACAGATACGCAGTATTTT
. TRBJ2-6 TRBV9 . CASSPRGGNLGANVLTF TGTGCCAGCAGCCCCCGCGGAGGCAACCTGGGGGCCAACGTCCTGACTTTC
. TRBJ1-1 TRBV6-1 . CASSVKGGGGMNTEAFF TGTGCCAGCAGTGTAAAGGGGGGAGGCGGCATGAACACTGAAGCTTTCTTT
TRBD2 TRBJ2-1 TRBV3-1/TRBV3-2 . CASSRLAGEVFYNEQFF TGTGCCAGCAGCCGACTAGCGGGAGAAGTTTTCTACAATGAGCAGTTCTTC
TRBD2 TRBJ2-2 TRBV4-2 . CASSPSGREAGELFF TGTGCCAGCAGCCCTAGCGGGAGGGAGGCCGGGGAGCTGTTTTTT
TRBD2 TRBJ2-7 TRBV13 few CASSSPGLAGGKYF TGTGCCAGCAGCTCTCCGGGACTAGCGGGAGGGAAGTACTTC
. TRBJ2-7 TRBV7-3 . CASSLPSGAYEQYF TGTGCCAGCAGCTTACCATCAGGGGCCTACGAGCAGTACTTC
. TRBJ2-3 TRBV4-3 . CASSQDRGAADTQYF TGCGCCAGCAGCCAAGATCGGGGGGCCGCAGATACGCAGTATTTT
. TRBJ2-3 TRBV11-2 . CASSLVRDIHTQYF TGTGCCAGCAGCTTAGTCCGGGACATCCATACGCAGTATTTT
. TRBJ2-6 TRBV3-1/TRBV3-2 . CASSQGRTSGANVLTF TGTGCCAGCAGCCAAGGCAGGACCTCTGGGGCCAACGTCCTGACTTTC
TRBD2 TRBJ2-3 TRBV5-1 . CASSLGVREGGTDTQYF TGCGCCAGCAGCTTGGGCGTGCGGGAGGGAGGCACAGATACGCAGTATTTT